This T cell receptor beta chain was documented in a study of blood T cell repertoires in COVID-19. Overall study: The United States, Italy and Spain were the sources of the acute and convalescent COVID-19 samples.

Generated by immunoSEQ multiplex PCR, the TCRdb table keeps only in-frame clones and is missing some. Found here are approximately 180,000 clones, about 72% of them singletons; the top ten hold around 16%. Recovery among Cohort 3 donors was established by two negative PCRs, clearance, or symptom resolution. This clone has ten or more counts. Germline loops: CDR1 MNHNS, CDR2 SASEGT. There are 15 residues in the CDR3. Trimming removed 2 bases at V and 3 bases at J, with 14 bases between. This rearrangement joins TRBV6-1 to TRBJ2-7; the D gene is possibly TRBD2 (6 bases). This sequence was found in a woman between 50 and 59 years old who had recovered from COVID-19. The sample comprised PBMCs or T cells enriched from blood (not recorded which). The DNA of the CDR3 is TGTGCCAGCAGTGAATTTCGACTGGGAGGCTACGAGCAGTACTTC. This translates into CASSEFRLGGYEQYF.